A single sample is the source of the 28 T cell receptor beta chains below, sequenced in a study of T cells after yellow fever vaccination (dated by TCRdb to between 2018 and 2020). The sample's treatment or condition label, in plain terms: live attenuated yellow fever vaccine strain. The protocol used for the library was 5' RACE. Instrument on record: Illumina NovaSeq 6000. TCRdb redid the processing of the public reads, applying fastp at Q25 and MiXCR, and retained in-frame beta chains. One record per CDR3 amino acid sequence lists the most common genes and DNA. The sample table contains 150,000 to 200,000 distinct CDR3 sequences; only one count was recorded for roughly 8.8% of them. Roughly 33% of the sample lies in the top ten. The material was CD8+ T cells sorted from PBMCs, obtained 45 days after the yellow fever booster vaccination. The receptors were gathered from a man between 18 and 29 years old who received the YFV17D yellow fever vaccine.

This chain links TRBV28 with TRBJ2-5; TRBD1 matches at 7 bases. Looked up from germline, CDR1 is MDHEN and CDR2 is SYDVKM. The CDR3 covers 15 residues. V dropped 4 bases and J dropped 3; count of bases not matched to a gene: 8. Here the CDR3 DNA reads TGTGCCAGCAGTTACCTACAGGGGATCGAAGAGACCCAGTACTTC. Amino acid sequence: CASSYLQGIEETQYF.

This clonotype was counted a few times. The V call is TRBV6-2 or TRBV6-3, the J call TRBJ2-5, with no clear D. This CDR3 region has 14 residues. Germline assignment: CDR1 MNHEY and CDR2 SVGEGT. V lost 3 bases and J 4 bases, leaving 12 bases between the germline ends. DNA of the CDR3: TGTGCCAGCAGTTATTTAAGGATTGGAGAGACCCAGTACTTC. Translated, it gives CASSYLRIGETQYF.

CDR3 loop: CASSSGSLSGAGSDTQYF. CDR3 DNA sequence: TGTGCCAGCAGCTCCGGTTCCCTTAGCGGGGCGGGGTCAGATACGCAGTATTTT. This chain joins TRBV11-3 and TRBJ2-3; 8 bases agree with TRBD2. Germline V gene sequence: CDR1 SGHNT, CDR2 YENEEA. The J segment lost 4 bases and the V segment lost 4 bases, leaving 16 bases of the junction unmatched. There are 18 residues in the CDR3.

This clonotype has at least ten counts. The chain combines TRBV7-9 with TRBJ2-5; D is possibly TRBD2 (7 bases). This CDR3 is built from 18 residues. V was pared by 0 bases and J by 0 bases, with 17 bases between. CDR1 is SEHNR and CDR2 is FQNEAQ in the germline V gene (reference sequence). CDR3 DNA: TGTGCCAGCAGCTTAGCGGGGGCCAGCGGGGAGTACCAAGAGACCCAGTACTTC. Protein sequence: CASSLAGASGEYQETQYF.

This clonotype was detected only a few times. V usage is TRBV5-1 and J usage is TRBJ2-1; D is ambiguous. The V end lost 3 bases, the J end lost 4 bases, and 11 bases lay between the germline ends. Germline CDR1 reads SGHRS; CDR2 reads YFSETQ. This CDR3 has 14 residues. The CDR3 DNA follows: TGCGCCAGCAGCTCCTATAACTGGTACAATGAGCAGTTCTTC. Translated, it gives CASSSYNWYNEQFF.

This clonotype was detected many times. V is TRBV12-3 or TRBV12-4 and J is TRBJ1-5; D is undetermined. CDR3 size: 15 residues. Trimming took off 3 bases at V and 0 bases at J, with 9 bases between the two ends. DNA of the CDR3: TGTGCCAGCAGTTTGGGCTACGTTAGCAATCAGCCCCAGCATTTT. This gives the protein CASSLGYVSNQPQHF.

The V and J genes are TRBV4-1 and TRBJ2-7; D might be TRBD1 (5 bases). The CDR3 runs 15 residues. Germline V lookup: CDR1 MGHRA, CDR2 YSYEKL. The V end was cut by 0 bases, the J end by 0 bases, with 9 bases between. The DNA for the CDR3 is TGCGCCAGCAGCCAAGAGAAAGGGGACTCCTACGAGCAGTACGTC. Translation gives CASSQEKGDSYEQYV.

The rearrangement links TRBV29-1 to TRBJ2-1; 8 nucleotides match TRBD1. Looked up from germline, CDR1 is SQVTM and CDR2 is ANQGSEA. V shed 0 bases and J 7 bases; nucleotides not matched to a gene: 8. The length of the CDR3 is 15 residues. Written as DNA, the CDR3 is TGCAGCGTTGAAGATGGCAGGGGGCTTCGGAATGAGCAGTTCTTC. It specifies CSVEDGRGLRNEQFF.

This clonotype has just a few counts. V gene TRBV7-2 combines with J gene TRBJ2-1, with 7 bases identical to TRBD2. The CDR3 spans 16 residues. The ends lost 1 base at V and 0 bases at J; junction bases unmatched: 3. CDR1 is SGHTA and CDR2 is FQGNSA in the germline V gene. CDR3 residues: CASSLVGGSSYNEQFF. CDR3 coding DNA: TGTGCCAGCAGCTTAGTAGGCGGGAGCTCCTACAATGAGCAGTTCTTC.

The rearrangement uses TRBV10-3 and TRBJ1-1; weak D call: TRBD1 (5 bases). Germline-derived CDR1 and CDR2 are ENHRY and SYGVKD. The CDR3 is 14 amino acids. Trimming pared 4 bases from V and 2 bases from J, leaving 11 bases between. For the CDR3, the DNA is TGTGCCATCAGTGCTGGGGGTATCAACACTGAAGCTTTCTTT. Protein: CAISAGGINTEAFF.

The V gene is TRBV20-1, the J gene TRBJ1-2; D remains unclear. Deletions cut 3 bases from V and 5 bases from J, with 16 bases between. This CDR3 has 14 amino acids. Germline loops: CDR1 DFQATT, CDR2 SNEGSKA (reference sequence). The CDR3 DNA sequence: TGCAGTGCTAGGCCCGCGAGGACTGTTTATGGCTACACCTTC. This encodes CSARPARTVYGYTF.

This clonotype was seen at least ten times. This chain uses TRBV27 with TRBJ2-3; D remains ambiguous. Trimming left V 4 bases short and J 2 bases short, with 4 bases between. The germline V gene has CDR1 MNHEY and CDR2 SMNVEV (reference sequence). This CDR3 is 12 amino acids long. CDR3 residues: CASSSFTDTQYF. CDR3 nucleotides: TGTGCCAGCAGTTCGTTCACAGATACGCAGTATTTT.

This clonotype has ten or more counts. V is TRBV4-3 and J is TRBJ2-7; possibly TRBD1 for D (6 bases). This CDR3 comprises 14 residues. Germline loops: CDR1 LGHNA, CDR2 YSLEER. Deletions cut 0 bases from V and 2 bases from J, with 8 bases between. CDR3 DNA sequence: TGCGCCAGCAGCCAAGACGCAGGGGCCTACGAGCAGTACTTC. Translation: CASSQDAGAYEQYF.

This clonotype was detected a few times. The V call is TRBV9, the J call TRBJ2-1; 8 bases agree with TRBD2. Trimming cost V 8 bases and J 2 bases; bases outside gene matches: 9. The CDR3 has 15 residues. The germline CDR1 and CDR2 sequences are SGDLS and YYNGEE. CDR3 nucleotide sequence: TGTGCCAGTCGCAGAGGCGGGGGGCCCTACAATGAGCAGTTCTTC. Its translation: CASRRGGGPYNEQFF.

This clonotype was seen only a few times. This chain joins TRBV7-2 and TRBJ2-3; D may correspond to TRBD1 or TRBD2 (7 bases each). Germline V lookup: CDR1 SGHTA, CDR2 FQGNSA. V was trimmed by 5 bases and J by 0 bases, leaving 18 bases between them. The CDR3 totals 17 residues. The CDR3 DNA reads TGTGCCAGCAGCATCCGACAGGGACTACTCAGCACAGATACGCAGTATTTT. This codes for CASSIRQGLLSTDTQYF.

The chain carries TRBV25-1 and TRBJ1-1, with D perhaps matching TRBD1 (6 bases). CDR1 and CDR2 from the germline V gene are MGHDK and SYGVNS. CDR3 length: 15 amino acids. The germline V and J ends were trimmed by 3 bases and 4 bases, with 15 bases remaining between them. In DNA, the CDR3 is TGTGCCAGCAGTGATACGCGGGGGGCTAGCACTGAAGCTTTCTTT. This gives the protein CASSDTRGASTEAFF.

DNA of the CDR3: TGTGCCAGCAGAGCCCCAGACGGCAATCAGCCCCAGCATTTT. Translation gives CASRAPDGNQPQHF. The chain has TRBV7-2 and TRBJ1-5; no clear D gene. Germline V lookup: CDR1 SGHTA, CDR2 FQGNSA. The ends were cut back, 6 bases at V and 2 bases at J, with 11 bases in the middle. The CDR3 runs to 14 residues.

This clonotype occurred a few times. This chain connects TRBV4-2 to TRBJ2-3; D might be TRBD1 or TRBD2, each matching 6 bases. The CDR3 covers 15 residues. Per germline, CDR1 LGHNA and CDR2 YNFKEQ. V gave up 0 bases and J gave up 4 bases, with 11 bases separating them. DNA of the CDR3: TGTGCCAGCAGCCAAGACGAGGGGGGATCAGATACGCAGTATTTT. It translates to CASSQDEGGSDTQYF.

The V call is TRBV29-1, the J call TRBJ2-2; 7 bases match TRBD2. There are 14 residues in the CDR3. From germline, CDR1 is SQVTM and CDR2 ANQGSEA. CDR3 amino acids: CGTSGEANTGELFF. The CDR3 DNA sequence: TGCGGGACCAGCGGGGAAGCGAACACCGGGGAGCTGTTTTTT.

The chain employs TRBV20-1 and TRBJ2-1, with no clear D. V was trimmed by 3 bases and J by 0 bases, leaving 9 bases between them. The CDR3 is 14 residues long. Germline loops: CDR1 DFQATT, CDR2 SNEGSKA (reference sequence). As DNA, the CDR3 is TGCAGTGCTAGGGCCTTAAGCTCCTACAATGAGCAGTTCTTC. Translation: CSARALSSYNEQFF.

The CDR3 is CASSFRGGDSYNTEAFF. DNA for the CDR3: TGTGCCAGCAGTTTCCGCGGGGGGGACAGCTATAACACTGAAGCTTTCTTT. The chain recombines TRBV28 with TRBJ1-1; 7 bases fit TRBD1. The CDR3 runs 17 residues. The junction had 12 bases not matched to a gene; V was cut back by 3 bases and J by 2 bases. Germline assignment: CDR1 MDHEN and CDR2 SYDVKM.

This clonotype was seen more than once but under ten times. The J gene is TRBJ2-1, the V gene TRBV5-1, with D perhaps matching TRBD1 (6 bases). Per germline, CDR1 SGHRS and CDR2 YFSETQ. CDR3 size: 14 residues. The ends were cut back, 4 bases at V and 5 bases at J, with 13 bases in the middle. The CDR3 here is CASSDGQSDNEQFF. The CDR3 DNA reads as TGCGCCAGCAGCGACGGACAGTCGGACAATGAGCAGTTCTTC.

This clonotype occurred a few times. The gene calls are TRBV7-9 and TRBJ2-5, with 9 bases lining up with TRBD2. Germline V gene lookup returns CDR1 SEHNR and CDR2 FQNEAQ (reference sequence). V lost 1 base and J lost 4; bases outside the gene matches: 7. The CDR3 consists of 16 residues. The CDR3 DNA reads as TGTGCCAGCAGCTTAGTGGCTAGCGGGGCCGGAGAGACCCAGTACTTC. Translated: CASSLVASGAGETQYF.

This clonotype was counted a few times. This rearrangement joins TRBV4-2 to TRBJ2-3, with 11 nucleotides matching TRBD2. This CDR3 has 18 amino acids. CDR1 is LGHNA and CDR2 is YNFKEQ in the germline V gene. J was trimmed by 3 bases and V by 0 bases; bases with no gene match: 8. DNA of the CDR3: TGTGCCAGCAGCCAAGAAATTAGCGGGGGGGCCCGGACAGATACGCAGTATTTT. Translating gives CASSQEISGGARTDTQYF.

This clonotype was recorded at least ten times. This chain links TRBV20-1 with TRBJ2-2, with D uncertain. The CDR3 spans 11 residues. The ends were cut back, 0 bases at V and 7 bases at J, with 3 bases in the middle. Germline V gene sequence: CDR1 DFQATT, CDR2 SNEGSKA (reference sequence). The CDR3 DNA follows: TGCAGTGCTAGAGATGGCGGGGAGCTGTTTTTT. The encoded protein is CSARDGGELFF.

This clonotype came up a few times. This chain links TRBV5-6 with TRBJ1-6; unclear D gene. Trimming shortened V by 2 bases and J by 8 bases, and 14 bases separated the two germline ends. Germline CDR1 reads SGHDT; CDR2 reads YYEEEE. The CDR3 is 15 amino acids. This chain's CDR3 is CASSFTRQVDSPLHF. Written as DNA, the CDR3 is TGTGCCAGCAGCTTTACCAGGCAGGTGGATTCACCCCTCCACTTT.

The CDR3: CASIGTGGFGDTEAFF. In DNA form, the CDR3 reads TGTGCCAGCATAGGGACAGGGGGGTTCGGGGACACTGAAGCTTTCTTT. The chain has TRBV12-3 or TRBV12-4 and TRBJ1-1; TRBD1 matches 11 bases. V trimming: 7 bases; J trimming: 3 bases; junction bases outside the gene matches: 10. This CDR3 has 16 residues.

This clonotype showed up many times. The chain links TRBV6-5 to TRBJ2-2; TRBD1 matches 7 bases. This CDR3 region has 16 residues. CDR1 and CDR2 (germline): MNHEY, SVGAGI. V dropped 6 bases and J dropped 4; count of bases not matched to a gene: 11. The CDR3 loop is CASSWTGTEGTGELFF. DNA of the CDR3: TGTGCCAGCAGCTGGACCGGGACAGAGGGCACCGGGGAGCTGTTTTTT.